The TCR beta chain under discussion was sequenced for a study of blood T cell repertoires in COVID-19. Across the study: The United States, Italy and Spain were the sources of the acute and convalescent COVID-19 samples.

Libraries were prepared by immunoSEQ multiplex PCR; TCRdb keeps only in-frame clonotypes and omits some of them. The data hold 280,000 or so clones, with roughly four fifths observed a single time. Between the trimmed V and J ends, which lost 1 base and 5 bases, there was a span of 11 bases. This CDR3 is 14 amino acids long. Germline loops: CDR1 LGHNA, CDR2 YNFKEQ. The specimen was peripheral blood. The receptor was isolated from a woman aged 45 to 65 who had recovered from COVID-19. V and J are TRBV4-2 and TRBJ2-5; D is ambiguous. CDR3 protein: CASSQGAVLETQYF. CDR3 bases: TGTGCCAGCAGCCAAGGTGCGGTTCTGGAGACCCAGTACTTC.